This T cell receptor (beta chain) was sequenced for a study of blood T cell repertoires in COVID-19. In the study's own analysis: Nucleated cell counts were estimated from reference gene primer amplification. The protocol was immunoSEQ multiplex PCR, while the TCRdb copy is restricted to in-frame clones and leaves out a portion. D and trimming were read from the DNA, whereas the V and J calls and clone size are those reported in that table. The sample lists tens of thousands of clones, approximately 86% occurring once. The sample was peripheral blood. This TCR was recovered from a human donor in a cohort sampled during active COVID-19.

CDR3 bases: TGTGCCAGCAGCTCACCCCGGGACAGGGACCTCTACGAGCAGTACTTC. As protein: CASSSPRDRDLYEQYF. The rearrangement links TRBV5-4 to TRBJ2-7, with 9 bases lining up with TRBD1. The CDR3 consists of 16 residues. J gave up 3 bases and V 3 bases, and 10 bases lay outside the gene matches. Germline V gene lookup returns CDR1 SGHNT and CDR2 YYREEE (reference sequence).